A single sample is the source of the 11 T cell receptor beta chains below, sequenced in a study of blood T cells in healthy people across ages. A second PCR of roughly 6 to 12 cycles used a sample-barcoded 5' primer and a J-beta primer mix. TCRdb ran MiXCR on the 5' RACE reads and lists one entry per CDR3 protein. This table holds around 1.5 million distinct CDR3 sequences, approximately 42% found once. The sequenced sample consisted of blood. The source of these receptors is a woman between 18 and 30 years old in good health.

The chain employs TRBV30 and TRBJ1-2; no reliable D call. The CDR3 is 11 amino acids. The germline V and J ends were trimmed by 5 bases and 6 bases, with 10 bases remaining between them. Germline assignment: CDR1 GTSNPN and CDR2 SVGIG (reference sequence). CDR3 sequence reads: CAWYGSDGYTF. The DNA of the CDR3 is TGTGCCTGGTACGGGTCGGATGGCTACACCTTC.

The chain joins TRBV28 to TRBJ2-6; no firm D call. The V gene's germline CDR1 is MDHEN and CDR2 SYDVKM. The ends were cut back, 4 bases at V and 2 bases at J, with 12 bases in the middle. CDR3 length equals 16 residues. This CDR3 is CASSSPVFAGANVLTF. The CDR3 DNA reads TGTGCCAGCAGTTCACCAGTCTTCGCTGGGGCCAACGTCCTGACTTTC. Variable domain in full (rest from reference TRBV28 and TRBJ2-6): DVKVTQSSRYLVKRTGEKVFLECVQDMDHENMFWYRQDPGLGLRLIYFSYDVKMKEKGDIPEGYSVSREKKERFSLILESASTNQTSMYLCASSSPVFAGANVLTFGAGSRLTVL.

This clonotype was detected a few times. The rearrangement links TRBV7-6 to TRBJ1-2; unclear D gene. V was trimmed by 4 bases and J by 7 bases, leaving 13 bases between them. This CDR3 spans 13 amino acids. Germline V gene data show CDR1 as SGHVS and CDR2 as FNYEAQ. The CDR3 DNA sequence: TGTGCCAGCAGCTCCAACTTCCGTGGTGGCTACACCTTC. This translates into CASSSNFRGGYTF.

This clonotype was seen a handful of times. V is TRBV7-9 and J is TRBJ2-5; tentatively, D is TRBD1 or TRBD2 (5 bases each). In germline, CDR1 is SEHNR, CDR2 FQNEAQ (reference sequence). V dropped 5 bases and J dropped 1 base, with 14 bases sitting between them. The CDR3 has 15 amino acids. This CDR3 reads CASSPGTATQETQYF. The CDR3 region has the DNA TGTGCCAGCAGCCCTGGGACGGCAACCCAAGAGACCCAGTACTTC.

The rearrangement joins TRBV20-1 to TRBJ2-1; 8 bases line up with TRBD2. Germline CDR1 and CDR2: DFQATT and SNEGSKA (reference sequence). This CDR3 comprises 13 residues. The V gene end was trimmed by 0 bases and the J gene end by 9 bases; junction bases not matched to a gene: 4. The CDR3 reads CSAREGTSSEQFF. In DNA form, the CDR3 reads TGCAGTGCTAGAGAGGGGACTAGTAGTGAGCAGTTCTTC.

The genes are TRBV20-1 and TRBJ2-1; 7 bases are shared with TRBD2. Germline V gene data show CDR1 as DFQATT and CDR2 as SNEGSKA (reference sequence). The CDR3 is made up of 18 amino acids. V lost 1 base to trimming and J lost 0 bases; unmatched junction nucleotides: 12. This chain's CDR3 is CSARVSSGRFHSYNEQFF. The CDR3 nucleotides are TGCAGTGCTAGAGTCTCTAGCGGCCGTTTTCACTCCTACAATGAGCAGTTCTTC.

This clonotype has only one observation. This sequence joins TRBV3-1 and TRBJ1-1, with D unclear. This CDR3 is built from 15 residues. Germline CDR1 and CDR2: LGHDT and YNNKEL (reference sequence). The V end was cut by 0 bases, the J end by 3 bases, with 11 bases between. The CDR3 DNA reads as TGTGCCAGCAGCCAAGATCTCCGAATATACACTGAAGCTTTCTTT. Protein: CASSQDLRIYTEAFF.

This rearrangement joins TRBV30 to TRBJ2-5, with D possibly being TRBD2 (5 bases). The V end was cut by 7 bases, the J end by 11 bases, with 17 bases between. CDR1 and CDR2 (germline): GTSNPN, SVGIG (reference sequence). The CDR3 has 11 amino acids. CDR3 region: CALVDPWEQYF. CDR3 DNA sequence: TGTGCCTTAGTCGACCCCTGGGAGCAGTACTTC.

This chain uses TRBV21-1 with TRBJ2-5; the table's D call of TRBD1 was not tested on the DNA. TRBV21-1 is noted as a pseudogene. The CDR3 is 13 amino acids. The CDR3 here is CASSKRTVLKQYF. In DNA form, the CDR3 reads TGTGCCAGCAGCAAACGGACAGTGCTGAAGCAGTACTTC.

This clonotype was picked up one time. This chain uses TRBV29-1 with TRBJ2-5; 8 positions match TRBD2. Germline values: CDR1 SQVTM, CDR2 ANQGSEA. The J segment lost 11 bases and the V segment lost 4 bases, leaving 12 bases of the junction unmatched. This CDR3 comprises 13 residues. The CDR3 sequence: CSVGGLGSNEQYF. The CDR3 DNA sequence: TGCAGCGTTGGGGGACTAGGATCTAATGAGCAGTACTTC.

The rearrangement uses TRBV28 and TRBJ2-3; TRBD2 aligns across 9 bases. V was clipped by 3 bases and J by 2 bases; unmatched bases: 9. Germline lookup yields CDR1 MDHEN and CDR2 SYDVKM. CDR3 length: 17 residues. DNA of the CDR3: TGTGCCAGCAGTTTCAACCCGCGGGGGGGTGTCACAGATACGCAGTATTTT. This encodes CASSFNPRGGVTDTQYF.